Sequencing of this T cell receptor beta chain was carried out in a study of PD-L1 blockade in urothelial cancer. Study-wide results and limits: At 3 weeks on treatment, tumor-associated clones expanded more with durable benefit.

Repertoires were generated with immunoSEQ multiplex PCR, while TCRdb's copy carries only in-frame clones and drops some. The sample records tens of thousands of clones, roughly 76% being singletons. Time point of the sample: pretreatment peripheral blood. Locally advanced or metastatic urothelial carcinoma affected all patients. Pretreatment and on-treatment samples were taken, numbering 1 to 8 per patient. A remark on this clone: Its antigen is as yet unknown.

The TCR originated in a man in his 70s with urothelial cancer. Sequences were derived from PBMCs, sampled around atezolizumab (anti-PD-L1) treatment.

The CDR3 DNA reads as TGTGCCAGCAGACCGGGACAAATAAATCAGCCCCAGCATTTT. Amino acids: CASRPGQINQPQHF. The chain joins TRBV27 to TRBJ1-5, with TRBD1 as a possible D gene (6 bases). The CDR3 consists of 14 residues. Germline CDR1 reads MNHEY; CDR2 reads SMNVEV (reference sequence). Trimming cost V 6 bases and J 4 bases, with 13 bases left between them.